This is a list of T cell receptor beta chains from one sample in a study of T cells after posttransplantation cyclophosphamide. The data were produced by immunoSEQ multiplex PCR, yet TCRdb's version contains in-frame clones alone and is incomplete. The table has 15,000 to 20,000 clones, about 82% seen once. The material was PBMCs, obtained 441 days after allogeneic stem cell transplant with calcineurin inhibitor and methotrexate. The receptors derive from a young adult male patient who received an allogeneic stem cell transplant from an unrelated donor, was CMV-positive, and had acute and chronic GVHD. Some T cells may arise from the graft donor. Each CDR3 is given with its conserved first and last residue. Fields, in order: clone size, J gene, D gene, V gene, CDR3 protein, CDR3 DNA. D genes are given only for firm matches. Rows may omit the clone size; those that give it use once, few, many or a size class.

>NA|TRBJ2-7|TRBD1|TRBV19
CASSQDRRYEQYF
TGTGCCAGTAGCCAGGACAGGAGATACGAGCAGTACTTC
>NA|TRBJ1-3|NA|TRBV7-9
CASSRQPGAGNTIYF
TGTGCCAGCAGCCGACAGCCAGGGGCTGGAAACACCATATATTTT
>NA|TRBJ2-5|TRBD1|TRBV7-9
CASSFARTGGGETQYF
TGTGCCAGCAGCTTCGCTAGGACAGGAGGAGGAGAGACCCAGTACTTC
>NA|TRBJ2-2|TRBD2|TRBV14
CASSPHGGGSWGELFF
TGTGCCAGCAGCCCGCACGGCGGGGGGAGTTGGGGGGAGCTGTTTTTT
>few|TRBJ1-4|NA|TRBV7-2
CASSPERGGWEKLFF
TGTGCCAGCAGTCCCGAAAGGGGTGGGTGGGAAAAACTGTTTTTT
>NA|TRBJ2-2|TRBD2|TRBV9
CASRDSGGAPTGELFF
TGTGCCAGCAGGGATAGCGGGGGGGCGCCCACCGGGGAGCTGTTTTTT
>NA|TRBJ1-1|NA|TRBV19
CASIKHVNTEAFF
TGTGCCAGTATCAAGCATGTGAACACTGAAGCTTTCTTT
>NA|TRBJ2-7|NA|TRBV9
CASSPGSTAYEQYF
TGTGCCAGCAGCCCGGGGTCTACCGCCTACGAGCAGTACTTC
>NA|TRBJ2-2|NA|TRBV30
CAWTGDTGELFF
TGTGCCTGGACAGGGGACACCGGGGAGCTGTTTTTT
>once|TRBJ2-1|TRBD2|TRBV9
CASSASGSYYNEQFF
TGTGCCAGCAGCGCAAGCGGGAGCTACTACAATGAGCAGTTCTTC
>NA|TRBJ1-1|TRBD1|TRBV7-9
CASSSIRTGEGNTEAFF
TGTGCCAGCAGCTCCATTAGGACAGGGGAAGGAAACACTGAAGCTTTCTTT
>NA|TRBJ1-1|TRBD1|TRBV5-1
CASSRDRRGDTEAFF
TGCGCCAGCAGCCGGGACAGGAGGGGGGACACTGAAGCTTTCTTT
>NA|TRBJ1-2|TRBD1|TRBV6-8
CASSTLDRAGYTF
TGTGCCAGCAGTACCCTGGACAGGGCCGGCTACACCTTC
>NA|TRBJ2-1|NA|TRBV30
CAWSRQGSPNEQFF
TGTGCCTGGAGTCGTCAGGGGAGCCCCAATGAGCAGTTCTTC
>NA|TRBJ1-1|TRBD1|TRBV5-6
CASSLQGAVFGTEAFF
TGTGCCAGCAGCTTACAGGGGGCGGTTTTTGGCACTGAAGCTTTCTTT
>NA|TRBJ2-5|TRBD1|TRBV7-6
CASSLSDRGRESQYF
TGTGCCAGCAGCTTATCAGACAGGGGGCGGGAATCTCAGTACTTC
>NA|TRBJ2-7|TRBD2|TRBV2
CASELAAYEQYF
TGTGCCAGCGAACTAGCGGCCTACGAGCAGTACTTC
>NA|TRBJ2-3|TRBD1|TRBV5-4
CASSLGTGGNTQYF
TGTGCCAGCAGCCTAGGGACAGGGGGTAATACGCAGTATTTT
>few|TRBJ1-3|NA|TRBV7-7
CASSQGPGWVNTIYF
TGTGCTAGCAGCCAAGGCCCGGGGTGGGTTAACACCATATATTTT
>NA|TRBJ2-3|NA|TRBV6-5
CASSPYLTDTQYF
TGTGCCAGCAGCCCTTATCTCACAGATACGCAGTATTTT